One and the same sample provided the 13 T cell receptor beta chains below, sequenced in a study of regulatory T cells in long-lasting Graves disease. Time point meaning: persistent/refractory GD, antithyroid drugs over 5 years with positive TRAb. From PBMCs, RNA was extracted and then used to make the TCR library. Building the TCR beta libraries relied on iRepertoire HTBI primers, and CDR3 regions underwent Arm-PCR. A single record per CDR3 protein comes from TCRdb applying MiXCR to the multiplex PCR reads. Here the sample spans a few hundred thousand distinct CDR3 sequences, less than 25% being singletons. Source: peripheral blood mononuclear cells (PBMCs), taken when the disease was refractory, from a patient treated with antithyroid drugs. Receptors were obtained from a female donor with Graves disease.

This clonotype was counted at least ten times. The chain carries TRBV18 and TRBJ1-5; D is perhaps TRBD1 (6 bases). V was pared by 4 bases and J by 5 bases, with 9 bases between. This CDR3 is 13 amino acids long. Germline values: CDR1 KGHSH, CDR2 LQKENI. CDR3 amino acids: CASSLGGHQPQHF. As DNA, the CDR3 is TGTGCCAGCTCACTCGGGGGGCATCAGCCCCAGCATTTT.

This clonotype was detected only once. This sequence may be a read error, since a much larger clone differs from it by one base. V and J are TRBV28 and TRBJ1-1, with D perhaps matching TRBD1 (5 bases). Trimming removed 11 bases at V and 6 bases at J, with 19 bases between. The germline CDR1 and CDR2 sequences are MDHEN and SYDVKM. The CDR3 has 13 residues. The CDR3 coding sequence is TGTGCCTCGGGGCGAGCCTGGGACGCTGAAGCTTTCTTT. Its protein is CASGRAWDAEAFF.

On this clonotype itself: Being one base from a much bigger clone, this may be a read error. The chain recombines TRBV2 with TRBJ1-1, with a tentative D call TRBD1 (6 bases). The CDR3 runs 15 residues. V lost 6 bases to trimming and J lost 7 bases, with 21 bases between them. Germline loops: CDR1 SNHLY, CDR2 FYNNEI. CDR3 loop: CASRAYSGGGGEAFF. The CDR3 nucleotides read TGTGCCAGCAGAGCCTACTCGGGGGGCGGAGGTGAAGCTTTCTTT.

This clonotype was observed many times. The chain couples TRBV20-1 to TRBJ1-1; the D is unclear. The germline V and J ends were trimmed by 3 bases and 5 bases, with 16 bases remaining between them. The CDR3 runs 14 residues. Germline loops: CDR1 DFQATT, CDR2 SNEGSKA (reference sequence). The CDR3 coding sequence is TGCAGTGCTAGCGGAGGAACAACGCGGACTGAAGCTTTCTTT. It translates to CSASGGTTRTEAFF.

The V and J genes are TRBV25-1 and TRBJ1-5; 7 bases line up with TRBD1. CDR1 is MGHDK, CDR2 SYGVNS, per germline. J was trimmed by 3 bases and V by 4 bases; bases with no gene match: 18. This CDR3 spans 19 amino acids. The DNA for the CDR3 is TGTGCCAGCAGTGTAGGGGGGTCCGTTGAGGGGGCCAACAATCAGCCCCAGCATTTT. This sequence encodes CASSVGGSVEGANNQPQHF.

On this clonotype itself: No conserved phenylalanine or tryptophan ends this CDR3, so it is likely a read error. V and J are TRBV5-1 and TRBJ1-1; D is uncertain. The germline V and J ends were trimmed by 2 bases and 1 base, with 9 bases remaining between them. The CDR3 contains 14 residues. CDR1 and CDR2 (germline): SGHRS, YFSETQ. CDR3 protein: CASSLLTANTEAFS. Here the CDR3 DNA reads TGCGCCAGCAGCTTACTTACAGCGAACACTGAAGCTTTCTCT.

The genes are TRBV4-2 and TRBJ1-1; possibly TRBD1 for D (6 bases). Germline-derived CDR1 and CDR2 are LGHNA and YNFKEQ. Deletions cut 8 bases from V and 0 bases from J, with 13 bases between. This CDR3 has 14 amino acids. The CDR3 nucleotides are TGTGCCAGCCAGGACAGCCGCATGAACACTGAAGCTTTCTTT. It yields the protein CASQDSRMNTEAFF.

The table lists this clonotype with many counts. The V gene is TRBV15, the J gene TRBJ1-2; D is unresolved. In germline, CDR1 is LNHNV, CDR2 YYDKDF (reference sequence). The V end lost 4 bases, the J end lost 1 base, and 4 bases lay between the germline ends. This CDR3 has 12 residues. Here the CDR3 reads CATSKNNYGYTF. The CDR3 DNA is TGTGCCACCAGCAAAAATAACTATGGCTACACCTTC.

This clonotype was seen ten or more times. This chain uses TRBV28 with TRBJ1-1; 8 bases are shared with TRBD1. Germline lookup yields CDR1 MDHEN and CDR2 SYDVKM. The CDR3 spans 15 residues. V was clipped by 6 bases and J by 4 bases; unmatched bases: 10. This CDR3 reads CASSLPGGFGTEAFF. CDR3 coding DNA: TGTGCCAGCAGCCTACCAGGGGGCTTTGGCACTGAAGCTTTCTTT.

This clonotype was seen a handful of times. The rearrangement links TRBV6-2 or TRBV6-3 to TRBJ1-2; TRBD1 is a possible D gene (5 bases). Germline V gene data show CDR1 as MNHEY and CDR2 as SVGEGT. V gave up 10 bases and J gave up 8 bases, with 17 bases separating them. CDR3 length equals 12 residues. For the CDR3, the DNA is TGTGCCATCCAGTCTGGGGCCAGCGGCTACACCTTC. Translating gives CAIQSGASGYTF.

This chain's CDR3 is CASSFGTSGTQETQYF. As DNA, the CDR3 is TGCGCCAGCAGCTTTGGGACTAGCGGAACCCAAGAGACCCAGTACTTC. The rearrangement links TRBV5-1 to TRBJ2-5; TRBD2 matches 11 bases. The germline gives CDR1 SGHRS, CDR2 YFSETQ. CDR3 length equals 16 residues. V lost 2 bases and J lost 1; bases outside the gene matches: 4.

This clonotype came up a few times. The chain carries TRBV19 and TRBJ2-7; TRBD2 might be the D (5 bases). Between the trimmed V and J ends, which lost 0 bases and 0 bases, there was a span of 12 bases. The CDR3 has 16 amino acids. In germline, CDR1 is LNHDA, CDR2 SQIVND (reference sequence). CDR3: CASSIDGGVGSYEQYF. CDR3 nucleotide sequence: TGTGCCAGTAGTATAGATGGAGGTGTGGGCTCCTACGAGCAGTACTTC.

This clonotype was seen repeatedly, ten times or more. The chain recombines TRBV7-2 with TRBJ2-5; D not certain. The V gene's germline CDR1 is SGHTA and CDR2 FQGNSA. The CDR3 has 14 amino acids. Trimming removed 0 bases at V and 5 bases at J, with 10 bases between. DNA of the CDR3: TGTGCCAGCAGCTTAGCGGGAAGTATGGAGACCCAGTACTTC. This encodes CASSLAGSMETQYF.